These 22 T cell receptor beta chains were all obtained from the same sample, sequenced in a study of molecular identifiers for immune sequencing clone quantification. One entry per CDR3 protein results from TCRdb running MiXCR on the PCR reads. The table has 60,000 to 70,000 distinct CDR3 sequences, less than 20% seen once. The sequencing input was naive CD8+ T cells from blood, with Jurkat cell RNA spiked in. Sample subset: FACS-sorted CD8+CD4-CCR7+CD45RA+ naive T cells. The receptors here all came from a human donor in good health. Some libraries in this study had Jurkat cell RNA spiked in.

A word on this clonotype: A much bigger clone sits one base away, suggesting this may be a read error. The chain carries TRBV27 and TRBJ2-2; maybe TRBD2 (5 bases). The CDR3 runs to 13 residues. Per the germline V gene, CDR1 is MNHEY and CDR2 is SMNVEV (reference sequence). CDR3 DNA: TGTGCCAGCAGTTTATCAAGGGTCGGGAAGCTGTTTTTT. Protein: CASSLSRVGKLFF.

In its sample, this clonotype was seen many times. V usage is TRBV6-5 and J usage is TRBJ1-2, with no clear D. The germline CDR1 and CDR2 sequences are MNHEY and SVGAGI. This CDR3 spans 15 amino acids. Trimming left V 0 bases short and J 4 bases short, with 12 bases between. CDR3 DNA sequence: TGTGCCAGCAGTTACTCCCGTACACCTCTCTATGGCTACACCTTC. Amino acids: CASSYSRTPLYGYTF.

In this sample, this clonotype turned up many times. This rearrangement joins TRBV7-3 to TRBJ2-3, with TRBD2 matching 9 bases. CDR1 is SGHTA and CDR2 is FQGTGA in the germline V gene. After removal of 5 bases from V and 2 bases from J, the junction contained 8 bases not matched to a gene. The CDR3 contains 16 residues. The CDR3 nucleotides are TGTGCCAGCAGCCCAGGAAGCGGGGGGCACACAGATACGCAGTATTTT. Its translation: CASSPGSGGHTDTQYF.

This clonotype was counted between two and nine times. The V and J genes are TRBV7-9 and TRBJ2-5, with 9 bases matching TRBD1. Trimming removed 5 bases from V and 5 bases from J; junction bases left unmatched: 6. The CDR3 spans 14 residues. Germline CDR1 SEHNR, CDR2 FQNEAQ (reference sequence). CDR3 in DNA: TGTGCCAGCAGCCAAACAGGGGGCACGGAGACCCAGTACTTC. It codes for CASSQTGGTETQYF.

Ten or more counts support this clonotype. This sequence joins TRBV29-1 and TRBJ2-2; D is ambiguous. This CDR3 region has 13 residues. Germline V gives CDR1 SQVTM, CDR2 ANQGSEA. Trimming took 4 bases from V and 5 from J, leaving 11 bases between them. The CDR3 region is CSVGGSPTGELFF. DNA for the CDR3: TGCAGCGTTGGAGGCAGTCCTACCGGGGAGCTGTTTTTT.

Ten or more counts support this clonotype. V gene TRBV19 combines with J gene TRBJ2-5, with D perhaps matching TRBD1 (7 bases). This CDR3 contains 14 residues. In germline, CDR1 is LNHDA, CDR2 SQIVND (reference sequence). V was shortened by 3 bases and J by 7 bases, with 15 bases between the two germline ends. Here the CDR3 reads CASSIQGGSGTQYF. As DNA, the CDR3 is TGTGCCAGTAGTATTCAGGGGGGAAGTGGGACCCAGTACTTC.

This clonotype showed up just once. This chain links TRBV11-2 with TRBJ2-1; D may be TRBD2 (5 bases). Germline V gene lookup returns CDR1 SGHAT and CDR2 FQNNGV. Between the trimmed V and J ends, which lost 4 bases and 6 bases, there was a span of 16 bases. The CDR3 spans 15 residues. CDR3 region: CASSSDRTGFNEQFF. The CDR3 coding sequence is TGTGCCAGCAGCTCCGACCGAACGGGGTTCAATGAGCAGTTCTTC.

This clonotype was seen repeatedly, ten times or more. The chain couples TRBV7-2 to TRBJ2-5; 11 bases map to TRBD2. Germline loops: CDR1 SGHTA, CDR2 FQGNSA. The CDR3 has 17 amino acids. Trimming cost V 1 base and J 5 bases; bases outside gene matches: 9. The CDR3 sequence is CASSLVLAGGIQETQYF. In DNA, the CDR3 is TGTGCCAGCAGCTTAGTGTTAGCGGGAGGGATACAGGAGACCCAGTACTTC.

The table lists this clonotype with many counts. This sequence joins TRBV2 and TRBJ2-6; D gene ambiguous. V dropped 1 base and J dropped 3 bases, with 7 bases sitting between them. The CDR3 has 15 amino acids. Germline CDR1 reads SNHLY; CDR2 reads FYNNEI. The CDR3 is CASSEGAGGANVLTF. The CDR3 nucleotides read TGTGCCAGCAGTGAAGGGGCTGGTGGGGCCAACGTCCTGACTTTC.

This clonotype appeared many times. This sequence joins TRBV11-1 and TRBJ2-7; D unresolved. The CDR3 runs to 12 residues. Germline V gene data show CDR1 as SGHAT and CDR2 as FQDESV (reference sequence). V was clipped by 4 bases and J by 3 bases, with 7 bases between them. The CDR3 DNA reads as TGTGCCAGCAGCTCGGAGAACTACGAGCAGTACTTC. This gives the protein CASSSENYEQYF.

As regards this clonotype: A clone one base away is much larger, so this may be a read error. The chain uses TRBV7-3 and TRBJ2-1; a possible D gene is TRBD2 (5 bases). With 7 bases removed from V and 5 bases from J, the gap between germline ends came to 12 bases. Germline CDR1 is SGHTA and CDR2 is FQGTGA. CDR3 size: 13 residues. This CDR3 reads CASNQLVNNEQFF. CDR3 in DNA: TGTGCCAGCAACCAACTAGTGAACAATGAGCAGTTCTTC.

V gene TRBV5-1 combines with J gene TRBJ2-3; 8 bases line up with TRBD1. This CDR3 has 14 residues. The V segment lost 4 bases and the J segment 5 bases; nucleotides outside the gene matches: 6. The germline gives CDR1 SGHRS, CDR2 YFSETQ. The DNA of the CDR3 is TGCGCCAGCAGCGGATGGGACAGGCAAGATACGCAGTATTTT. It specifies CASSGWDRQDTQYF. The full variable domain, its missing parts supplied by reference TRBV5-1 and TRBJ2-3, is KAGVTQTPRYLIKTRGQQVTLSCSPISGHRSVSWYQQTPGQGLQFLFEYFSETQRNKGNFPGRFSGRQFSNSRSEMNVSTLELGDSALYLCASSGWDRQDTQYFGPGTRLTVL.

This clonotype appeared a single time. A much larger clone differs from this one at a single base, so this may be a read error. This CDR3 reads CSARDVIAGSREQCF. The CDR3 coding sequence is TGCAGTGCTAGAGATGTAATAGCGGGATCGCGCGAGCAGTGCTTC. The chain combines TRBV20-1 with TRBJ2-7, with 8 bases fitting TRBD2. This CDR3 contains 15 residues. From germline, CDR1 is DFQATT and CDR2 SNEGSKA (reference sequence).

This clonotype was seen repeatedly, ten times or more. J is TRBJ1-2 and V is TRBV20-1; D unresolved. The V gene's germline CDR1 is DFQATT and CDR2 SNEGSKA (reference sequence). The CDR3 spans 12 residues. Trimming took off 1 base at V and 1 base at J, with 4 bases between the two ends. CDR3 amino acids: CSARASNYGYTF. CDR3 DNA sequence: TGCAGTGCTAGAGCCAGTAACTATGGCTACACCTTC.

This clonotype was picked up a small number of times. The chain combines TRBV23-1 with TRBJ2-7; 7 bases agree with TRBD1. TRBV23-1 is reported as an ORF; its role is uncertain. CDR3 size: 14 residues. J lost 6 bases, V lost 2 bases, and 7 bases had no gene match. The CDR3 spells CASSQPDRESEQYF. Written as DNA, the CDR3 is TGCGCCAGCAGTCAACCCGACAGGGAAAGCGAGCAGTACTTC.

This clonotype has more than one count but fewer than ten. The chain joins TRBV6-5 to TRBJ1-4; 8 bases align to TRBD1. Trimming removed 6 bases from V and 2 bases from J; junction bases left unmatched: 5. CDR1 and CDR2 from the germline V gene are MNHEY and SVGAGI. CDR3 length equals 15 residues. CDR3 residues: CASRQGARTNEKLFF. CDR3 nucleotides: TGTGCCAGCAGGCAGGGGGCGCGGACTAATGAAAAACTGTTTTTT.

This chain joins TRBV30 and TRBJ1-5; unclear D gene. CDR1 and CDR2 (germline): GTSNPN, SVGIG (reference sequence). V gave up 4 bases and J gave up 1 base, with 5 bases separating them. This CDR3 region has 12 residues. Here the CDR3 reads CAWMVSNQPQHF. The CDR3 DNA is TGTGCCTGGATGGTAAGCAATCAGCCCCAGCATTTT. The variable domain in full, completed from reference TRBV30 and TRBJ1-5, reads SQTIHQWPATLVQPVGSPLSLECTVEGTSNPNLYWYRQAAGRGLQLLFYSVGIGQISSEVPQNLSASRPQDRQFILSSKKLLLSDSGFYLCAWMVSNQPQHFGDGTRLSIL.

This clonotype was detected a few times. This could be a read error, since a much larger clone is one nucleotide away. The rearrangement uses TRBV6-6 and TRBJ1-1; possibly TRBD1 for D (5 bases). In germline, CDR1 is MNHNY, CDR2 SVGAGI (reference sequence). The CDR3 is 14 amino acids. Trimming removed 6 bases from V and 4 bases from J, with 15 bases in between. The CDR3 region has the DNA TGTGCCAGCAGCGCGACAGCCATGAGCACTGAAGCTTTCTTT. As protein: CASSATAMSTEAFF.

This clonotype came up many times. V usage is TRBV3-1 and J usage is TRBJ2-3; D not certain. V was trimmed by 3 bases and J by 2 bases, leaving 21 bases between them. The CDR3 is 18 amino acids. CDR1 is LGHDT and CDR2 is YNNKEL in the germline V gene (reference sequence). The CDR3 DNA reads as TGTGCCAGCAGCCACGGGTTAAATTTGGGGTTGAACACAGATACGCAGTATTTT. As protein: CASSHGLNLGLNTDTQYF.

The chain is built from TRBV3-1 and TRBJ2-1, with 9 bases lining up with TRBD2. Unmatched junction bases numbered 9, after V lost 2 bases and J lost 7 bases. The germline gives CDR1 LGHDT, CDR2 YNNKEL (reference sequence). This CDR3 is built from 16 residues. The CDR3 here is CASSQMLASGNNEQFF. Here the CDR3 DNA reads TGTGCCAGCAGCCAAATGTTGGCTAGCGGGAATAATGAGCAGTTCTTC.

This clonotype has at least ten counts. This chain joins TRBV20-1 and TRBJ2-4; D perhaps matches TRBD1 (5 bases). Trimming shortened V by 2 bases and J by 3 bases, and 14 bases separated the two germline ends. CDR3 length equals 15 residues. Germline assignment: CDR1 DFQATT and CDR2 SNEGSKA (reference sequence). The CDR3 region is CSARSREGVKNIQYF. The DNA of the CDR3 is TGCAGTGCTAGATCCAGGGAAGGGGTCAAAAACATTCAGTACTTC.

About this clonotype itself: Germline is not matched at one junction end, which may reflect a read error. This sequence joins TRBV5-4 and TRBJ1-1; TRBD1 is a possible D gene (6 bases). This CDR3 has 17 residues. CDR1 is SGHNT, CDR2 YYREEE, per germline (reference sequence). The CDR3 reads CASSLPGEGEMNTEALF. As DNA, the CDR3 is TGTGCCAGCAGCCTTCCAGGGGAAGGGGAAATGAACACTGAAGCCCTCTTT.